This T cell receptor beta chain was sequenced for a study of cytomegalovirus exposure and HLA in healthy donors. About this clone: Antigen: not known.

Regarding donors, all were healthy bone marrow donors. Amplification used 60 Vbeta primers and 13 Jbeta primers. Clones were read by immunoSEQ multiplex PCR, and TCRdb kept only the in-frame ones, dropping some. The table includes 100,000 or so clones, approximately 16% detected once. The V gene lost 1 base and the J gene lost 0 bases, with 17 bases spanning the gap. Per germline, CDR1 SGDLS and CDR2 YYNGEE. This CDR3 region has 19 residues. Study-level results: In vitro checks showed that a few CMV-associated chains really do target CMV antigens. The study recorded 160 or so TCR beta chains that were cytomegalovirus-associated. When analyzed later, a missense DCLRE1C variant was found to be linked to TCR beta V- and J-gene trimming.

The receptor was derived from a female donor in good health and CMV-seronegative. Sequenced: PBMCs. The V gene is TRBV9, the J gene TRBJ2-6, with D maybe TRBD1 (6 bases). The DNA for the CDR3 is TGTGCCAGCAGCGTATCCTTGGGCAGGGGAAGCTCTGGGGCCAACGTCCTGACTTTC. Its translation: CASSVSLGRGSSGANVLTF.